This T cell receptor (beta chain) was obtained from a study of spatial heterogeneity in lung cancer. V lost 5 bases and J lost 3, with 22 bases in between. The CDR3 is made up of 16 amino acids. Germline assignment: CDR1 DFQATT and CDR2 SNEGSKA (reference sequence). Every cDNA TCR molecule received its own unique molecular identifier. TCRdb re-called the 5' RACE reads through MiXCR, storing one row per CDR3 protein. The sample yields roughly 21,000 distinct CDR3 sequences, about 3.5% seen once. The time point: sample taken at primary tumor resection. The donor population consisted of under 75 patients with untreated, early-stage non-small cell lung cancer. Many counts were recorded for this clonotype.

The sequence was obtained from a female donor with early-stage non-small cell lung cancer. Sequenced here: PBMCs, sampled at surgery. The genes are TRBV20-1 and TRBJ2-5; no definite D call. CDR3 sequence (DNA): TGCAGTGCTCTGGAGCCGGACCTTTTGGAAGAAGAGACCCAGTACTTC. Its protein product is CSALEPDLLEEETQYF.